This T cell receptor beta chain was sequenced during a study of tumor-infiltrating lymphocytes in primary liver carcinoma. General study points: Because the samples were bulk unsorted, the study did not compare CD4+ and CD8+ repertoires.

There are many counts of this clonotype. Its matching antigen is unknown. Germline DNA was extracted alongside blood RNA, which was obtained from unsorted whole blood. Per the germline V gene, CDR1 is SQVTM and CDR2 is ANQGSEA. V gave up 4 bases and J gave up 4 bases; unmatched junction bases: 3. The CDR3 runs to 13 residues. TCR beta cDNA was reverse-transcribed from roughly 0.45 ug of total RNA. The reaction used a constant-region primer and ProtoScript II reverse transcriptase. Three-round nested multiplex PCR performed with slightly modified ARM-PCR produced the TCR beta libraries. In the first two PCR rounds, TRBV1-TRBV30 forward primers were paired with a C-beta reverse primer, and each round lasted roughly 9 cycles. TCRdb re-called the multiplex PCR reads with MiXCR, one entry per CDR3 protein. The repertoire has 330,000 or so distinct CDR3 sequences, less than 75% of them found once; the top ten carry approximately 5.9%.

This sequence originates from a man aged 40-55 years with primary liver carcinoma and hepatitis B virus infection. This chain joins TRBV29-1 and TRBJ2-3; the match to TRBD1 covers 9 bases. The source material was peripheral blood. The CDR3 spells CSVVGQGADTQYF. CDR3 sequence (DNA): TGCAGCGTTGTGGGACAGGGCGCAGATACGCAGTATTTT.